This paragraph reports one TCR beta chain. The antigen is undetermined. These data are taken from a study of blood T cells in healthy people across ages. Regarding the study as a whole: PBMCs that were unsorted prevented a conclusive naive versus antigen-experienced comparison.

Germline CDR1 MNHNS, CDR2 SASEGT. The V and J ends lost 2 bases and 1 base respectively, with 12 bases between them. The CDR3 spans 15 residues. A second PCR, run for about 7 to 11 cycles, used a sample-barcoded 5' primer plus a J-beta primer mix. Each of the cDNA molecules was tagged by a template-switch adaptor with 12 random nucleotides. Each CDR3 protein gets one entry after TCRdb re-called the 5' RACE reads with MiXCR. The sample gives roughly 2 million distinct CDR3 sequences, roughly 52% of which show up once; over 2% is in the top ten. Source material: blood. V is TRBV6-1 and J is TRBJ2-7, with TRBD1 as a possible D gene (6 bases). This TCR was sampled from a woman between 40 and 50 years old in good health. The CDR3 loop is CASSESWQGSYEQYF. The CDR3 DNA follows: TGTGCCAGCAGTGAAAGTTGGCAGGGGTCCTACGAGCAGTACTTC.